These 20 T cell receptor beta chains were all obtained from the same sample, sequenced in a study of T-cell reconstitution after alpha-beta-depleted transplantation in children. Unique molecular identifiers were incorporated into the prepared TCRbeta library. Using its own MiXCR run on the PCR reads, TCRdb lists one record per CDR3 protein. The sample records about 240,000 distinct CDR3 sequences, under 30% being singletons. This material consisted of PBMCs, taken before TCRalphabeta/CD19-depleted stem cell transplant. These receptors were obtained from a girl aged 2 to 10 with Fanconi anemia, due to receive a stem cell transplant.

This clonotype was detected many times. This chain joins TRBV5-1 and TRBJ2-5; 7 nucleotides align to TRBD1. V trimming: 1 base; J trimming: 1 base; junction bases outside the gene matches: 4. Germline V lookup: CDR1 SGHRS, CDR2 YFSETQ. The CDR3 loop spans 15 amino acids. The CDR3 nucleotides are TGCGCCAGCAGCTTGAAGGGACAGCCCCAAGAGACCCAGTACTTC. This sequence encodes CASSLKGQPQETQYF.

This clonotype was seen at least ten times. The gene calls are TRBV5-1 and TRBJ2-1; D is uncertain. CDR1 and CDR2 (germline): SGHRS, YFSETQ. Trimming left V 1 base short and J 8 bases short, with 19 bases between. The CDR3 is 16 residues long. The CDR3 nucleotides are TGCGCCAGCAGCTTGACGAGACGAAAGGCTGGCGATGAGCAGTTCTTC. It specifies CASSLTRRKAGDEQFF.

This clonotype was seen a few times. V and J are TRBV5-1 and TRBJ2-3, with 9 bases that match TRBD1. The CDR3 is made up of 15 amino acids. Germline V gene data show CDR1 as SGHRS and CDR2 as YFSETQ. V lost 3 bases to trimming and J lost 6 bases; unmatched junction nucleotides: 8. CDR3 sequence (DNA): TGCGCCAGCAGCTCAGGAACGGGACAGGGTGATACGCAGTATTTT. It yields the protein CASSSGTGQGDTQYF.

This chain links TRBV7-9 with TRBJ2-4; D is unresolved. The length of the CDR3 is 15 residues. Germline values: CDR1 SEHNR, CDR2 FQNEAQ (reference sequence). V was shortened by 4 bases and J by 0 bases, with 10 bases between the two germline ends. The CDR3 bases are TGTGCCAGCAGCTGGGGATTAGGAGCCAAAAACATTCAGTACTTC. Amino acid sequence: CASSWGLGAKNIQYF.

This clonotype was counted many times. As DNA, the CDR3 is TGCAGCGTTGAAAGGGGCTTTTTTCCGTCCGAGCAGTACTTC. It specifies CSVERGFFPSEQYF. This rearrangement joins TRBV29-1 to TRBJ2-7; a possible D gene is TRBD1 (5 bases). In germline, CDR1 is SQVTM, CDR2 ANQGSEA. The CDR3 totals 14 residues. The V end was cut by 2 bases, the J end by 6 bases, with 17 bases between.

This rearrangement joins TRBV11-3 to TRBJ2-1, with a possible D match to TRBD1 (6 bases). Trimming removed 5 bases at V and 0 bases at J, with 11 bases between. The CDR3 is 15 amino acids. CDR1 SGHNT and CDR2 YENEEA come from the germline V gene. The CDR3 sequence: CASSMGHYSYNEQFF. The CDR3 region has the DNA TGTGCCAGCAGCATGGGACACTACTCCTACAATGAGCAGTTCTTC.

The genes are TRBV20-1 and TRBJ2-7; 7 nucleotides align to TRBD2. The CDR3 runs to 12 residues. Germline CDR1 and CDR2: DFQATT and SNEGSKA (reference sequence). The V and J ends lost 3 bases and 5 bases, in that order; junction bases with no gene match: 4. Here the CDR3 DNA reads TGCAGTGCTAGTCGACTAGCAAACGAGCAGTACTTC. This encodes CSASRLANEQYF.

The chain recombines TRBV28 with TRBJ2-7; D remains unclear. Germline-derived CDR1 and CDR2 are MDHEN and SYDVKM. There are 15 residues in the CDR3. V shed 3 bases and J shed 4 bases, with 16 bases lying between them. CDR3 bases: TGTGCCAGCAGTTTCTATGGGCCAGCCCCTTACGAGCAGTACTTC. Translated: CASSFYGPAPYEQYF.

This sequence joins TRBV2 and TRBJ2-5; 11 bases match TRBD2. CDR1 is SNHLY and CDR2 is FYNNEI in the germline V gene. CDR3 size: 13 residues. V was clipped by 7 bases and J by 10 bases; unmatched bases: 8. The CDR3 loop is CASNSGRASIQYF. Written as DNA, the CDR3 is TGTGCCAGCAATAGCGGGAGGGCCTCCATCCAGTACTTC.

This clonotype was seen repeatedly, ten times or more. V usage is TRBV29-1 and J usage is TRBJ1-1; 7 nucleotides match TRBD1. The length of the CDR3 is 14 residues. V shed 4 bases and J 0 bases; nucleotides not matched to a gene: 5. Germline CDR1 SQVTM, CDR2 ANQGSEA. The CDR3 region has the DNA TGCAGCGTTGTCCGACAGGGAATGAACACTGAAGCTTTCTTT. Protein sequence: CSVVRQGMNTEAFF.

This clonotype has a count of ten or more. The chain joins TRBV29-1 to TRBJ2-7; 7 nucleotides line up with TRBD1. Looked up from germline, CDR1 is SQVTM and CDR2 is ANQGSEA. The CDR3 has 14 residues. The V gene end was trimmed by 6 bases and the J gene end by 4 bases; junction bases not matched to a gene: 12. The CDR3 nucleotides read TGCAGCGTACACCGGGACAGCGCCCCGTACGAGCAGTACTTC. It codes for CSVHRDSAPYEQYF.

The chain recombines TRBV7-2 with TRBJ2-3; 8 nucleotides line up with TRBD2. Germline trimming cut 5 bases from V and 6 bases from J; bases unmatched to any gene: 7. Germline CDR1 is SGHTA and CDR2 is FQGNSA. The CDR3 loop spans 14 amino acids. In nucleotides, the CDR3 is TGTGCCAGCAGCATGCGGACTAGCCTGGATACGCAGTATTTT. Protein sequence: CASSMRTSLDTQYF.

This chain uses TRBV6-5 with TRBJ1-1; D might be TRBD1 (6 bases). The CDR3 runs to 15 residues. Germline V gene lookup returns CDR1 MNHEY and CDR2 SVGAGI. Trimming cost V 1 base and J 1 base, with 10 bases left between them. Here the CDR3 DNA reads TGTGCCAGCAGTTACTTGGGGGGCCCGAACACTGAAGCTTTCTTT. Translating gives CASSYLGGPNTEAFF.

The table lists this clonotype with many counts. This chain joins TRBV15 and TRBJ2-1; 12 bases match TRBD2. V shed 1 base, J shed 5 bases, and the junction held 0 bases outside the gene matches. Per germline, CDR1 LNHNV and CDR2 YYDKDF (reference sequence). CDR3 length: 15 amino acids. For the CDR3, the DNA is TGTGCCACCAGCAGAGGACTAGCGGGAGACAATGAGCAGTTCTTC. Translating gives CATSRGLAGDNEQFF.

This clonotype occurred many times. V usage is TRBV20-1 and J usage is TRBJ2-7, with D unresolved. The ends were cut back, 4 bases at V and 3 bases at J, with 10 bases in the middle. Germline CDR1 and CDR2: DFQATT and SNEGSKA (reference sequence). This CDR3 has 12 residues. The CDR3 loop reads CSAIRHSYEQYF. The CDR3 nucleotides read TGCAGTGCTATAAGACACAGCTACGAGCAGTACTTC.

Written as DNA, the CDR3 is TGCAGTGCTAGGCGGTTACTAGCAATATACAATGAGCAGTTCTTC. Translated, it gives CSARRLLAIYNEQFF. The chain recombines TRBV20-1 with TRBJ2-1, with D perhaps matching TRBD2 (6 bases). CDR1 is DFQATT and CDR2 is SNEGSKA in the germline V gene (reference sequence). V lost 3 bases, J lost 4 bases, and 16 bases lay in between. The CDR3 has 15 residues.

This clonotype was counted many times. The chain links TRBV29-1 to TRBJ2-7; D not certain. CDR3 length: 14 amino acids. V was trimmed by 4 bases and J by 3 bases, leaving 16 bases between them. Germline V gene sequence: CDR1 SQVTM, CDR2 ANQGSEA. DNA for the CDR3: TGCAGCGTTGTTACCGCCAGCTCCCTCTACGAGCAGTACTTC. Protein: CSVVTASSLYEQYF.

CDR3 DNA sequence: TGTGCCAGCAGTCCTCCGGAGCGGTTTAACACTGAAGCTTTCTTT. It yields the protein CASSPPERFNTEAFF. The V call is TRBV28, the J call TRBJ1-1; unclear D gene. V was clipped by 5 bases and J by 2 bases, with 15 bases between them. The CDR3 spans 15 residues. Germline V lookup: CDR1 MDHEN, CDR2 SYDVKM.

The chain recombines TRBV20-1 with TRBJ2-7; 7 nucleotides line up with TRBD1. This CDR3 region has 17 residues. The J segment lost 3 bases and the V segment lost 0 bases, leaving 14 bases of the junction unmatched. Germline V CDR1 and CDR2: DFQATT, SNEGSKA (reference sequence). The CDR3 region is CSARDQRQWGQSYEQYF. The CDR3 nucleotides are TGCAGTGCTAGAGATCAGCGACAGTGGGGACAGAGCTACGAGCAGTACTTC.

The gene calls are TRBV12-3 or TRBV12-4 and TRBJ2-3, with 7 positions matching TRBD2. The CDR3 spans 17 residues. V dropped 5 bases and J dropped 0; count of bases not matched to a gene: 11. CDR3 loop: CASSLQRGRASTDTQYF. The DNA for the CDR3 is TGTGCCAGCAGTCTCCAGCGGGGACGTGCTAGCACAGATACGCAGTATTTT.